This T cell receptor (beta chain) appears in the sequencing data of a study of CD8+ T cells in alopecia areata. Germline CDR1 is MNHEY and CDR2 is SVGAGI. V lost 11 bases to trimming and J lost 5 bases; unmatched junction nucleotides: 5. CDR3 size: 12 residues. Treatment meaning: oral pan-JAK inhibitor, 5-10 mg twice daily. The sequencing template was cDNA reverse transcribed from extracted RNA. Repertoires were generated with immunoSEQ multiplex PCR, while TCRdb's copy carries only in-frame clones and drops some. The sample includes 150,000 to 250,000 clones, nearly 60% of them seen just once. This TCR came from a human donor with alopecia areata. This chain links TRBV6-5 with TRBJ2-1, with 8 bases that match TRBD2. This specimen was CD4+ T cells sorted from blood, taken at week 24, from a patient treated with tofacitinib. For the CDR3, the DNA is TGTGCCGCCGGGAGGGTCAACAATGAGCAGTTCTTC. Its translation: CAAGRVNNEQFF.